This T cell receptor beta chain is from a study of blood T cell repertoires in COVID-19. Study overall: Sample material is recorded as cDNA or gDNA derived from T cells, B-cell-depleted T cells, or PBMCs.

In the original workflow: Estimation of nucleated cell counts relied on the amplification of reference gene primers. Profiled with immunoSEQ multiplex PCR; TCRdb holds only in-frame clones, not every one. V and J calls and clone size are those listed in that table; D and trimming were worked out from the DNA. The profile shows about 280,000 clones, around 85% of them singletons. Germline lookup yields CDR1 SQVTM and CDR2 ANQGSEA. V was pared by 7 bases and J by 7 bases, with 16 bases between. The CDR3 is made up of 12 amino acids. Sequencing input: peripheral blood. The J gene is TRBJ1-2, the V gene TRBV29-1, with D possibly being TRBD1 (6 bases). This TCR derives from a woman in her 70s with acute or convalescent COVID-19. The CDR3 DNA reads TGCAGCGCTTACCCGGACAGTTCTGGCTACACCTTC. It is translated as CSAYPDSSGYTF.